Listed below are T cell receptor beta chains from one sample, sequenced in a study of CD8+CD57+ T cells in acquired aplastic anemia. TCRdb re-called the reads through MiXCR, storing one row per CDR3 protein. The profile shows about 190,000 distinct CDR3 sequences, roughly 56% of them singletons. Sequencing was done on a sample of sorted CD4+, CD8+, or CD8+CD57+ T cells (not recorded which) from PBMCs. These receptors came from a human donor in good health, serving as a control. Each CDR3 is given with its conserved first and last residue. A D gene is named only where the DNA matches it firmly. The size entry is marked missing in some rows and otherwise reads once, few, many or a size class.

V gene	D gene	clone size	J gene	CDR3 DNA	CDR3 protein
TRBV2	TRBD2	many	TRBJ2-7	TGTGCCAGCAGTCGGGGCGGGGGGGCAGGAGAGCAGTACTTC	CASSRGGGAGEQYF
TRBV29-1	NA	few	TRBJ1-1	TGCAGCGTCTTAGCCACTGAAGCTTTCTTT	CSVLATEAFF
TRBV20-1	NA	many	TRBJ2-7	TGCAGTGCTAGGGGCCCACTAGCCATAGCTTCCTACGAGCAGTACTTC	CSARGPLAIASYEQYF
TRBV24-1	NA	few	TRBJ1-2	TGTGCCACCAGTCCCACGGGGGGGAACCACTATGGCTACACCTTC	CATSPTGGNHYGYTF
TRBV7-9	NA	NA	TRBJ2-7	TGTGCCAGCAGCTTAGCGGACGTAGCCACCTACGAGCAGTACTTC	CASSLADVATYEQYF
TRBV9	NA	NA	TRBJ2-1	TGTGCCAGCAGCGTATACCGGGACTCGAGTTACAATGAGCAGTTCTTC	CASSVYRDSSYNEQFF
TRBV7-2	NA	NA	TRBJ2-7	TGTGCCAGCAGCCCACTACAGGACTTC	CASSPLQDF
TRBV19	NA	NA	TRBJ1-4	TGTGCCAGTAGTGACGGTGTAGGGGAAAAACTGTTTTTT	CASSDGVGEKLFF
TRBV10-3	NA	few	TRBJ1-3	TGTGCCATCAAGGAAGCTGGAAACACCATATATTTT	CAIKEAGNTIYF
TRBV9	NA	NA	TRBJ1-2	TGTGCCAGCACCTCCCCACAGGACTATGGCTACACCTTC	CASTSPQDYGYTF
TRBV10-3	NA	once	TRBJ2-5	TGTGCCATCAGTGAGTCCGGGGTCGGAGAGACCCAGTACTTC	CAISESGVGETQYF
TRBV7-6	NA	once	TRBJ1-4	TGTGCCAGCAGCCCTAGCGGCTCAGGGGAATTGGCTAATGAAAAACTGTTTTTT	CASSPSGSGELANEKLFF
TRBV9	NA	many	TRBJ2-3	TGTGCCAGCAGCGTAAATGTTTGGGCAGGGAGCACAGATACGCAGTATTTT	CASSVNVWAGSTDTQYF
TRBV27	NA	NA	TRBJ2-5	TGTGCCAGCAGTTCGAAAGCGATGGTTTCGACCCAGTACTTC	CASSSKAMVSTQYF
TRBV3-1	NA	many	TRBJ1-6	TGTGCCAGCAGCCAACAACAGTCAAATTCACCCCTCCACTTT	CASSQQQSNSPLHF
TRBV7-3	NA	many	TRBJ1-1	TGTGCCAGCAGCCCGACAGGAAACACTGAAGCTTTCTTT	CASSPTGNTEAFF
TRBV7-8	TRBD2	NA	TRBJ2-1	TGTGCCAGCACCATAGCGGGGCCCTACAATGAGCAGTTCTTC	CASTIAGPYNEQFF
TRBV7-6	TRBD2	NA	TRBJ2-5	TGTGCCAGCACCGTTGCGGGGGGTGAGACCCAGTACTTC	CASTVAGGETQYF
TRBV6-5	NA	many	TRBJ2-1	TGTGCCAGCAGTTACTCGATATGGGGTTTGCAGTTCTTC	CASSYSIWGLQFF
TRBV5-1	NA	many	TRBJ2-1	TGCGCCAGCAGCTACAGGGTCGGAAACAATGAGCAGTTCTTC	CASSYRVGNNEQFF
TRBV5-6	TRBD1	many	TRBJ1-3	TGTGCCAGCAGCTTGGCCGACAGGGGGACTGGAAACACCATATATTTT	CASSLADRGTGNTIYF
TRBV7-2	NA	many	TRBJ1-4	TGTGCCAGCAGCTTAGCTGATGAAAAACTGTTTTTT	CASSLADEKLFF
TRBV7-2	TRBD1	few	TRBJ2-5	TGTGCCAGCAGCTCGGGGACAGGGAAGACCCAGTACTTC	CASSSGTGKTQYF
TRBV7-9	NA	many	TRBJ1-2	TGTGCCAGCAGCTTAGTTCCGAACAACTATAGCTACACCTTC	CASSLVPNNYSYTF
TRBV20-1	NA	NA	TRBJ2-7	TGCAGCGCTAGAGATCCTTCGACAGGATACGAGCAGCACTTC	CSARDPSTGYEQHF
TRBV7-2	NA	NA	TRBJ2-1	TGTGCCAGCAGCTTAGGGCCCGCGAATGAGCAGTTCTTC	CASSLGPANEQFF
TRBV2	TRBD2	NA	TRBJ2-1	TGTGCCAGCAGTCGGACCCATCCCGGGACTAGCGGGGGGTACAATGAGCAGTTCTTC	CASSRTHPGTSGGYNEQFF
TRBV5-1	NA	NA	TRBJ1-2	TGCGCCAGCACCGATGGGGGTTCTGGCTACACCTTC	CASTDGGSGYTF
TRBV30	NA	NA	TRBJ1-2	TGTGCCTGGAGTGGTCTAGTACAGATCTATGGCTACACCTTC	CAWSGLVQIYGYTF
TRBV6-1	TRBD1	NA	TRBJ1-6	TGTGCCAGCAAGTGGGGTCAGGGGGATTCACCCCTCCACTTT	CASKWGQGDSPLHF
TRBV5-8	NA	NA	TRBJ2-5	TGTGCCAGCAGCTTTTCGGGGAGACAGTCCCAAGAGACCCAGTACTTC	CASSFSGRQSQETQYF
TRBV4-3	NA	many	TRBJ1-4	TGCGCCAGCAGCCAAGATTGGGGTGAAAAACTGTTTTTT	CASSQDWGEKLFF
TRBV20-1	TRBD1	NA	TRBJ2-6	TGCAGTGCTGCCGCAAGGACAGGGACGGTCCTGACTTTC	CSAAARTGTVLTF
TRBV6-6	NA	many	TRBJ1-2	TGTGCCAGCAGTTCTAGGACAGACTATGGCTACACCTTC	CASSSRTDYGYTF
TRBV7-2	TRBD1	many	TRBJ1-5	TGTGCCAGCAGCCCAGCGGGACAGGGACAGCCCCAGCATTTT	CASSPAGQGQPQHF
TRBV20-1	TRBD1	many	TRBJ2-5	TGCAGTGCTAGCCCCCCATGGACAGGGGAGGAGACCCAGTACTTC	CSASPPWTGEETQYF
TRBV15	TRBD1	NA	TRBJ2-5	TGTGCCACCAGCAGCGGGGTGTCAGGGGGTAAAGAGACCCAGTACTTC	CATSSGVSGGKETQYF
TRBV11-2	NA	many	TRBJ1-6	TGTGCCAGCAGCTTGCCTTCGGGAGGCTCACCCCTCCACTTT	CASSLPSGGSPLHF
TRBV10-3	TRBD1	NA	TRBJ2-1	TGTGCCATCAGTGAGACGGACAGGGGGAATGAGCAGTTCTTC	CAISETDRGNEQFF
TRBV5-1	TRBD2	many	TRBJ2-1	TGCGCCAGCAGCTCCGGGACTAGTTATAACAATGAGCAGTTCTTC	CASSSGTSYNNEQFF
TRBV25-1	NA	many	TRBJ2-6	TGTGCCAGCAGCACGAACTCTGGGGCCAACGTCCTGACTTTC	CASSTNSGANVLTF
TRBV20-1	NA	many	TRBJ2-7	TGCAGTGCTAGACAGGTGGGGGCTGGTGAGCAGTACTTC	CSARQVGAGEQYF
TRBV12-3/TRBV12-4	NA	NA	TRBJ1-1	TGTGCCAGCAGTTTACTACGGAACACTGAAGCTTTCTTT	CASSLLRNTEAFF
TRBV7-6	TRBD1	many	TRBJ2-3	TGTGCCAGCAGCCGAAGGACAGGAAGCACAGATACGCAGTATTTT	CASSRRTGSTDTQYF
TRBV2	NA	NA	TRBJ1-1	TGTGCCAGCAGTGAAACGGGGGGAATCACTGAAGCTTTCTTT	CASSETGGITEAFF
TRBV10-3	NA	NA	TRBJ2-6	TGTGCCATCGCAGGTAGCAAGCCTGGGGCCAACGTCCTGACTTTC	CAIAGSKPGANVLTF
TRBV7-9	NA	NA	TRBJ2-1	TGTGCCAGCAGCTTAAGGGGCCTAGCTGCCGATGAGCAGTTCTTC	CASSLRGLAADEQFF
TRBV24-1	TRBD1	NA	TRBJ1-4	TGTGCCACCAGTGATTCCCGCCAGGGGGAGGGAAAACTGTTTTTT	CATSDSRQGEGKLFF
TRBV2	NA	once	TRBJ2-1	TGTGCCACCGCTACGACAGTCTACAATGAGCAGTTCTTC	CATATTVYNEQFF
TRBV12-3/TRBV12-4	NA	NA	TRBJ2-2	TGTGCCAGCAGGGCGGGGGCGTCCGGGGAGCTGTTTTTT	CASRAGASGELFF
TRBV24-1	NA	NA	TRBJ2-7	TGTGCCACCAGTGCAGGAGGGGTCAACGAGCAGTACTTC	CATSAGGVNEQYF
TRBV7-9	TRBD1	once	TRBJ1-1	TGTGCCAGCAGCCTAGTGGACAGGGCGACTGAAGCTTTCTTT	CASSLVDRATEAFF
TRBV5-6	TRBD1	NA	TRBJ1-1	TGTGCCAGCAGCTACCGGCAGGGGGCTGGCACTGAAGCTTTCTTT	CASSYRQGAGTEAFF